This T cell receptor beta chain was sequenced during a study of spatial heterogeneity in lung cancer. This clonotype was detected ten times or more. Germline assignment: CDR1 SGDLS and CDR2 YYNGEE. Trimming removed 0 bases at V and 2 bases at J, with 5 bases between. CDR3 length equals 13 residues. TCRdb ran MiXCR on the 5' RACE reads and lists one entry per CDR3 protein. The sample shows 2,500 to 3,000 distinct CDR3 sequences, 6.5% to 10% of them seen only once. The time point here: sample taken at primary tumor resection. The specimen comprised normal lung tissue next to the tumor, sampled at surgery. The receptor was isolated from a female donor with early-stage non-small cell lung cancer. The chain uses TRBV9 and TRBJ1-1; unclear D gene. In nucleotides, the CDR3 is TGTGCCAGCAGCGTAGACCGTAACACTGAAGCTTTCTTT. Translation gives CASSVDRNTEAFF.